This T cell receptor beta chain was captured by sequencing in a study of T cell responses to AZD1222 COVID-19 vaccine. Study-wide findings and caveats: The study reported that nearly half of spike-specific TCRs target unmutated variant regions. Seropositivity was recorded at baseline in only a handful of AZD1222 recipients. Vaccine-related CD4 TCRs covered spike, predominating at 160-218 and 743-854.

This clone was picked up one time. The antigen is not known. Profiled with immunoSEQ multiplex PCR; TCRdb holds only in-frame clones, not every one. In the table there are fewer than 250,000 clones, 85% to 95% of which are singletons. This CDR3 is 14 amino acids long. V shed 5 bases and J shed 7 bases, with 15 bases lying between them. Germline lookup yields CDR1 SGHAT and CDR2 FQNNGV. This chain joins TRBV11-2 and TRBJ2-1, with D unclear. This clonotype was obtained from an adult in good health. Here the sequenced sample was peripheral blood, taken on day 0 of AZD1222 vaccination. CDR3 DNA sequence: TGTGCCAGCAGCCCAACCGGCGGCCTGAATGAGCAGTTCTTC. Amino acid sequence: CASSPTGGLNEQFF. The entire variable domain, with the rest obtained from reference TRBV11-2 and TRBJ2-1, is as follows: EAGVAQSPRYKIIEKRQSVAFWCNPISGHATLYWYQQILGQGPKLLIQFQNNGVVDDSQLPKDRFSAERLKGVDSTLKIQPAKLEDSAVYLCASSPTGGLNEQFFGPGTRLTVL.